The 5 T cell receptor beta chains presented below share a single source sample, sequenced in a study of blood T cell repertoires in COVID-19. Here immunoSEQ multiplex PCR was the method, and the copy in TCRdb shows in-frame clones only, minus some. The sample lists about 68,000 clones, 70% to 90% occurring once. Sequenced material: peripheral blood. The origin of the receptors is a man aged 45 to 65 with acute or convalescent COVID-19.

V usage is TRBV4-1 and J usage is TRBJ1-1; D uncertain. The CDR3 consists of 15 residues. Germline CDR1 and CDR2: MGHRA and YSYEKL. The V and J ends lost 1 base and 0 bases respectively, with 9 bases between them. CDR3 protein: CASSQGGSMNTEAFF. CDR3 DNA: TGCGCCAGCAGCCAAGGTGGGAGCATGAACACTGAAGCTTTCTTT.

The CDR3 region has the DNA TGTGCCAGCCTTGGACAGGGCGAGGGTGAGCAGTTCTTC. Residues: CASLGQGEGEQFF. V gene TRBV2 combines with J gene TRBJ2-1; 8 bases align to TRBD1. J gave up 9 bases and V 8 bases, and 9 bases lay outside the gene matches. The CDR3 sequence is 13 residues long. The germline V gene has CDR1 SNHLY and CDR2 FYNNEI.

The rearrangement links TRBV7-9 to TRBJ2-7; 10 bases match TRBD2. Germline V lookup: CDR1 SEHNR, CDR2 FQNEAQ (reference sequence). The CDR3 consists of 15 residues. Trimming at V came to 6 bases and at J to 1 base, leaving 6 bases not matched to a gene. The CDR3 DNA follows: TGTGCCAGCAGTTTTCAACTAGCGGGATCCTACGAGCAGTACTTC. Translation gives CASSFQLAGSYEQYF.

V is TRBV10-3 and J is TRBJ1-1; D ambiguous. The CDR3 sequence is 14 residues long. The germline V gene encodes CDR1 ENHRY and CDR2 SYGVKD. Deletions cut 8 bases from V and 5 bases from J, with 18 bases between. This CDR3 is CAILAHSSGTEAFF. CDR3 sequence (DNA): TGTGCCATCTTGGCGCATAGCAGTGGGACTGAAGCTTTCTTT.

The V gene is TRBV4-1, the J gene TRBJ2-1; 8 bases are a match to TRBD1. The germline V gene has CDR1 MGHRA and CDR2 YSYEKL. The CDR3 loop spans 14 amino acids. The V segment lost 4 bases and the J segment 3 bases; nucleotides outside the gene matches: 2. The CDR3 protein is CASSLQGGYNEQFF. In DNA, the CDR3 is TGCGCCAGCAGCCTACAGGGGGGCTACAATGAGCAGTTCTTC.